The 3 T cell receptor beta chains below all came from one sample that was sequenced in a study of cytomegalovirus exposure and HLA in healthy donors. PCR involved 60 Vbeta and 13 Jbeta primers. Sequenced by immunoSEQ multiplex PCR; TCRdb stores in-frame clones only, minus some. The sample includes 180,000 or so clones. Sequencing was performed on PBMCs. The receptors were sampled from a boy aged 5-17 years in good health and CMV-seronegative.

The V gene is TRBV6-5, the J gene TRBJ1-5; 10 positions agree with TRBD1. The CDR3 runs 15 residues. In germline, CDR1 is MNHEY, CDR2 SVGAGI. V lost 6 bases, J lost 0 bases, and 2 bases stayed unmatched. CDR3 nucleotide sequence: TGTGCCAGCAGACGACAGGGGGCTAGCAATCAGCCCCAGCATTTT. This translates into CASRRQGASNQPQHF.

The V gene is TRBV10-3, the J gene TRBJ2-3; 8 nucleotides agree with TRBD2. J was trimmed by 5 bases and V by 6 bases; bases with no gene match: 4. This CDR3 comprises 13 residues. Germline values: CDR1 ENHRY, CDR2 SYGVKD. The CDR3 region has the DNA TGTGCCATCAGAGCGGGGGAGGAAGATACGCAGTATTTT. As protein: CAIRAGEEDTQYF.

The chain recombines TRBV4-1 with TRBJ2-6, with 7 bases matching TRBD1. Germline CDR1 MGHRA, CDR2 YSYEKL. With 6 bases clipped from V and 0 bases from J, the junction kept 14 bases outside the gene matches. CDR3 length: 19 amino acids. DNA of the CDR3: TGCGCCAGCAGGGACGAGGGACAGCGACTCTACTCTGGGGCCAACGTCCTGACTTTC. Translating it yields CASRDEGQRLYSGANVLTF.